These 9 T cell receptor beta chains came from one sample sequenced in a study of CD8 T cells in Susac syndrome. After extraction with the RNeasy kit, about 0.5 to 1 ug of the RNA was reverse transcribed using random hexamers. TCRdb itself ran the immunoSEQ multiplex PCR reads through MiXCR, one entry per CDR3 protein. The top ten clones hold about 0.12% of a sample with more than 200,000 distinct CDR3 sequences, 92% of them seen once. Sample: CD8+ T cells from PBMCs. The receptors stem from a human donor with multiple sclerosis.

The V gene is TRBV15, the J gene TRBJ2-7; no firm D call. Between the trimmed V and J ends, which lost 0 bases and 2 bases, there was a span of 5 bases. The CDR3 spans 13 residues. Germline CDR1 reads LNHNV; CDR2 reads YYDKDF (reference sequence). The CDR3 loop reads CATSREMPYEQYF. CDR3 DNA: TGTGCCACCAGCAGAGAAATGCCCTACGAGCAGTACTTC.

The gene calls are TRBV7-2 and TRBJ2-3, with TRBD2 matching 10 bases. The CDR3 is 15 residues long. The V gene's germline CDR1 is SGHTA and CDR2 FQGNSA. V shed 5 bases and J 4 bases; nucleotides not matched to a gene: 6. The CDR3 protein is CASSPIAGGADTQYF. As DNA, the CDR3 is TGTGCCAGCAGCCCAATAGCGGGAGGAGCAGATACGCAGTATTTT.

This clonotype was seen only once. The rearrangement joins TRBV19 to TRBJ2-5; the D gene is possibly TRBD2 (6 bases). The CDR3 runs 13 residues. With 6 bases removed from V and 2 bases from J, the gap between germline ends came to 10 bases. The V gene's germline CDR1 is LNHDA and CDR2 SQIVND (reference sequence). CDR3 bases: TGTGCCAGTAGAGCCGGGACTCAAGAGACCCAGTACTTC. Its protein is CASRAGTQETQYF.

The rearrangement uses TRBV30 and TRBJ1-5; TRBD1 aligns across 8 bases. After removal of 5 bases from V and 2 bases from J, the junction contained 2 bases not matched to a gene. This CDR3 contains 13 residues. CDR1 is GTSNPN and CDR2 is SVGIG in the germline V gene (reference sequence). CDR3 sequence: CAWGQGGNQPQHF. CDR3 bases: TGTGCCTGGGGACAGGGCGGCAATCAGCCCCAGCATTTT.

This chain uses TRBV25-1 with TRBJ2-1, with TRBD2 as a possible D gene (6 bases). The ends were cut back, 1 base at V and 3 bases at J, with 7 bases in the middle. CDR1 is MGHDK and CDR2 is SYGVNS in the germline V gene. This CDR3 has 14 amino acids. The CDR3 reads CASSEFGGYNEQFF. DNA for the CDR3: TGTGCCAGCAGTGAATTCGGGGGCTACAATGAGCAGTTCTTC.

This rearrangement joins TRBV6-1 to TRBJ2-6; D might be TRBD2 (5 bases). Trimming stripped 9 bases from V and 0 bases from J, with 21 bases between. This CDR3 has 18 amino acids. The germline gives CDR1 MNHNS, CDR2 SASEGT. The CDR3 DNA reads as TGTGCCAGAGATGATTGCGGGCCCTCTTACTCTGGGGCCAACGTCCTGACTTTC. This encodes CARDDCGPSYSGANVLTF.

The chain is built from TRBV5-1 and TRBJ2-5; the match to TRBD2 covers 8 bases. Germline values: CDR1 SGHRS, CDR2 YFSETQ. The trim removed 5 bases at V and 2 bases at J, leaving 14 bases unmatched. This CDR3 region has 17 residues. The CDR3 region is CASSSGRERGIQETQYF. CDR3 nucleotide sequence: TGCGCCAGCAGTTCAGGGAGAGAGCGGGGGATACAAGAGACCCAGTACTTC.

The CDR3 is CSARDGDRSYEQYF. The CDR3 nucleotides are TGCAGTGCTAGAGATGGTGACAGAAGCTACGAGCAGTACTTC. This chain connects TRBV20-1 to TRBJ2-7, with a possible D match to TRBD1 (5 bases). CDR1 is DFQATT and CDR2 is SNEGSKA in the germline V gene (reference sequence). This CDR3 contains 14 residues. The V end lost 0 bases, the J end lost 3 bases, and 12 bases lay between the germline ends.

The V and J genes are TRBV29-1 and TRBJ2-7; the match to TRBD2 covers 8 bases. The CDR3 is made up of 14 amino acids. The V gene end was trimmed by 4 bases and the J gene end by 7 bases; junction bases not matched to a gene: 12. Germline V gene sequence: CDR1 SQVTM, CDR2 ANQGSEA. CDR3 nucleotide sequence: TGCAGCGTTGTAAAGGGACTAGAGACGTGGGAGCAGTACTTC. Protein: CSVVKGLETWEQYF.